Here is one T cell receptor (beta chain) with its context. Its specific antigen is unknown. Qualities for individual bases were not recorded, and no much larger clone is one base off. The sample belongs to a study of PD-L1 blockade in urothelial cancer (dated by TCRdb to 2015 to 2018). With respect to the entire study: All patients started therapy in about 2014 and received atezolizumab 1,200 mg intravenously every 3 weeks. Blood samples yielded a median of 141,255 T cells and more than 80,000 unique TCRs, with median clonality roughly 0.085. About nine tenths of the roughly 30 patients were males with bladder-origin urothelial cancer, and about 65% of the roughly 30 reported a prior smoking history. Whole exome sequencing and RNA sequencing of pretreatment tumors were performed alongside TCR sequencing in the same patients. Pretreatment tumor samples, along with matched peripheral blood serially collected before and after atezolizumab treatment, were subjected to TCR sequencing. Durable clinical benefit was achieved by nine patients but not by the remaining 20. Pretreatment blood TCR-seq was available for twenty-nine patients, at least one posttreatment blood collection was obtained for approximately 24 patients, and tumor TCR-seq was available for approximately 24 patients. The study, an exploratory multi-omic analysis, examined somatic, immune and clinical correlates of response to PD-L1 blockade with atezolizumab in urothelial cancer. Blood samples were analyzed 3 weeks after the start of treatment (second dose) and 6 weeks after the start of treatment. Patients had an ECOG performance status of 0 or 1 and had received between 0 and 3 prior chemotherapy regimens. Progression-free survival longer than 6 months counted as durable clinical benefit, and TCR features were additionally tested against both progression-free and overall survival.

The paper's findings and limits, for the study overall: A pretreatment peripheral blood TCR clonality below the median was linked to improved progression-free and overall survival. Because the sample size was small (n ≈ 28) and many of the analyses were exploratory, the results are meant to be hypothesis-generating. Greater expansion of tumor-associated TCR clones in peripheral blood 3 weeks after the start of treatment was observed in patients with durable benefit (n of about 20, p = 0.022).

Unmatched junction bases come to 11, with V trimmed by 5 bases and J by 2 bases. As encoded in the germline V gene (reference sequence), CDR1 is LNHDA while CDR2 is SQIVND. Measured from the cysteine to the phenylalanine, the CDR3 is 16 residues long. The entry retains the CDR3 DNA only, 48 bases that are in frame from base 1. The sample's time point label, in plain terms: peripheral blood 6 weeks after treatment start. A cohort of 25 to 35 patients with locally advanced or metastatic urothelial carcinoma, treated at Memorial Sloan Kettering on a trial protocol, was included. Peripheral blood mononuclear cells were collected pretreatment and during treatment, with between 1 and 8 total time points obtained per patient. The Qiagen DNeasy Blood extraction kit was used to purify genomic DNA from total PBMCs and tumor samples. PBMCs were collected pretreatment and during treatment, and were isolated and stored as previously described.

Each PCR received spiked-in synthetic TCR analog templates so that absolute template abundance could be estimated from read counts. The immunoSEQ assay used bias-controlled V and J gene primers to amplify TCRbeta CDR3 regions from genomic DNA. Sequencing of rearranged TCRbeta segments was done at approximately 20X coverage. Under the source paper's analysis protocol: Clustering was used to correct sequencing errors, and CDR3s were annotated against IMGT to assign V, D and J genes. Downstream analyses used only productive TCRbeta rearrangements, leaving out any out-of-frame or stop-codon sequences. To compute clonality, Shannon entropy was normalized by the log of the number of unique productive sequences and then subtracted from one. Fisher's exact test with Benjamini-Hochberg correction, at a threshold of adjusted p below 0.01, was used to find clones that differed between time points or between blood and tumor. The table comes from immuneACCESS by way of TCRdb, which keeps in-frame sequences with V and J called. Part of the clones is missing from these tables; in studies checked, under half for an unresolved V gene and the rest for unknown reasons. Clone size and the V and J calls come from that table; the DNA yielded D and trimming. This sample lists about 76,000 clones; 91% were detected once. The ten largest clones represent 0.85% to 0.9% of the sample.

The V and J genes are TRBV19 and TRBJ1-1, with 7 middle bases fitting TRBD1. The sample here was PBMCs, taken around atezolizumab (anti-PD-L1) treatment. The receptor was isolated from a woman older than 75 with urothelial cancer. The nucleotide sequence is given as TGTGCCAGTAGTCTACCCGGACAGGCAACAAACACTGAAGCTTTCTTT. This codes for CASSLPGQATNTEAFF.